These 26 T cell receptor beta chains came from one sample sequenced in a study of T cells after posttransplantation cyclophosphamide. The assay was immunoSEQ multiplex PCR, and TCRdb's table has in-frame clones only and misses some. The sample yields some 11,000 clones, 86% seen once. Treatment was busulfan-fludarabine conditioning, a marrow graft, and cyclophosphamide on days +3 and +4. This material consisted of CD4+ T cells sorted from PBMCs, taken after allogeneic stem cell transplant with posttransplant cyclophosphamide. These receptors were taken from a male patient aged 25-45 years who received an allogeneic stem cell transplant from a related donor, was CMV-positive, and had acute GVHD only. Certain T cells may be donor cells from the graft.

The rearrangement uses TRBV5-1 and TRBJ2-7; 7 bases map to TRBD2. The germline CDR1 and CDR2 sequences are SGHRS and YFSETQ. The CDR3 consists of 15 residues. V trimming: 6 bases; J trimming: 6 bases; junction bases outside the gene matches: 15. The CDR3 DNA follows: TGCGCCAGCACCGACCGGGACTCCACGGGGGGCGAGCAGTACTTC. Amino acids: CASTDRDSTGGEQYF.

The chain links TRBV15 to TRBJ1-3; TRBD1 might be the D (5 bases). V lost 0 bases and J 1 base, leaving 10 bases between the germline ends. The CDR3 spans 16 residues. Germline V gene lookup returns CDR1 LNHNV and CDR2 YYDKDF (reference sequence). CDR3: CATSRDYGGSGNTIYF. CDR3 DNA sequence: TGTGCCACCAGCAGAGACTACGGGGGTTCTGGAAACACCATATATTTT.

The CDR3 loop is CASGLEGGTEAFF. CDR3 bases: TGTGCTAGTGGTTTGGAGGGAGGCACTGAAGCTTTCTTT. The chain joins TRBV12-5 to TRBJ1-1; unclear D gene. CDR1 LGHNT and CDR2 FRNRAP come from the germline V gene. Trimming took 1 base from V and 4 from J, leaving 7 bases between them. The length of the CDR3 is 13 residues.

The J gene is TRBJ1-3, the V gene TRBV4-1, with a weak D call TRBD1 (6 bases). The V gene lost 5 bases and the J gene lost 2 bases, with 13 bases spanning the gap. Germline CDR1 reads MGHRA; CDR2 reads YSYEKL. This CDR3 region has 15 residues. In nucleotides, the CDR3 is TGCGCCAGCAGCTTACTGACAGGCCCTGGAAACACCATATATTTT. Its translation is CASSLLTGPGNTIYF.

This sequence joins TRBV5-1 and TRBJ1-4; D remains ambiguous. V was shortened by 2 bases and J by 0 bases, with 8 bases between the two germline ends. Germline V gene lookup returns CDR1 SGHRS and CDR2 YFSETQ. The CDR3 consists of 15 residues. The CDR3 DNA is TGCGCCAGCAGCTTTACTGTTGCAACTAATGAAAAACTGTTTTTT. As protein: CASSFTVATNEKLFF.

The rearrangement uses TRBV12-5 and TRBJ1-6; 8 nucleotides align to TRBD1. This CDR3 is 16 amino acids long. The J segment lost 9 bases and the V segment lost 3 bases, leaving 10 bases of the junction unmatched. CDR1 is LGHNT, CDR2 FRNRAP, per germline. The DNA of the CDR3 is TGTGCTAGTGGTTTCACCGGACAGGGCCGAAGTTCACCCCTCCACTTT. Amino acids: CASGFTGQGRSSPLHF.

The chain employs TRBV6-1 and TRBJ2-3; the D gene is possibly TRBD1 (5 bases). Germline V gene lookup returns CDR1 MNHNS and CDR2 SASEGT. Trimming shortened V by 3 bases and J by 2 bases, and 15 bases separated the two germline ends. The CDR3 is 16 amino acids. The CDR3 region has the DNA TGTGCCAGCAGTGATTGGGGCGACTCCCCCACAGATACGCAGTATTTT. Encoded protein: CASSDWGDSPTDTQYF.

The rearrangement uses TRBV29-1 and TRBJ1-1; no reliable D call. The ends were cut back, 6 bases at V and 1 base at J, with 12 bases in the middle. CDR1 is SQVTM, CDR2 ANQGSEA, per germline. The CDR3 length is 13 residues. For the CDR3, the DNA is TGCAGCGTCGAGGGTGGTCAGAACACTGAAGCTTTCTTT. Its protein product is CSVEGGQNTEAFF.

The gene calls are TRBV29-1 and TRBJ1-1; no definite D call. CDR1 and CDR2 (germline): SQVTM, ANQGSEA. This CDR3 spans 15 amino acids. Trimming removed 4 bases from V and 0 bases from J, with 15 bases in between. CDR3 sequence: CSVGEWELVNTEAFF. CDR3 sequence (DNA): TGCAGCGTTGGGGAATGGGAGTTGGTGAACACTGAAGCTTTCTTT.

CDR3 residues: CASSYSLDYGYTF. In nucleotides, the CDR3 is TGTGCCAGCAGTTACTCTTTAGACTATGGCTACACCTTC. The J gene is TRBJ1-2, the V gene TRBV6-5; D is unclear. There are 13 residues in the CDR3. The ends were cut back, 0 bases at V and 3 bases at J, with 5 bases in the middle. CDR1 is MNHEY and CDR2 is SVGAGI in the germline V gene.

This chain uses TRBV6-6 with TRBJ2-3; TRBD2 agrees at 7 bases. This CDR3 has 15 residues. The germline CDR1 and CDR2 sequences are MNHNY and SVGAGI (reference sequence). The V gene end was trimmed by 6 bases and the J gene end by 2 bases; junction bases not matched to a gene: 8. CDR3 sequence: CASRTGEGLTDTQYF. As DNA, the CDR3 is TGTGCCAGCAGAACCGGGGAGGGACTCACAGATACGCAGTATTTT.

The J gene is TRBJ2-1, the V gene TRBV27; D possibly corresponds to TRBD1 (6 bases). V lost 7 bases and J 10 bases, leaving 23 bases between the germline ends. Per germline, CDR1 MNHEY and CDR2 SMNVEV (reference sequence). The CDR3 has 15 amino acids. The CDR3 spells CASIQTLGGFSEQFF. DNA for the CDR3: TGTGCCAGCATTCAAACTTTAGGGGGTTTCAGCGAGCAGTTCTTC.

Here the CDR3 DNA reads TGTGCCACCAAACAGCAAGACTCTGGAAACACCATATATTTT. It specifies CATKQQDSGNTIYF. This chain uses TRBV6-6 with TRBJ1-3, with D unresolved. V was shortened by 10 bases and J by 0 bases, with 13 bases between the two germline ends. Looked up from germline, CDR1 is MNHNY and CDR2 is SVGAGI (reference sequence). The CDR3 runs 14 residues.

The CDR3 DNA follows: TGTGCCAGCAGCCCTTGGGGCTCCCTGATGGAGACCCAGTACTTC. Protein product: CASSPWGSLMETQYF. The chain combines TRBV7-2 with TRBJ2-5; a possible D gene is TRBD1 (5 bases). Germline values: CDR1 SGHTA, CDR2 FQGNSA. The CDR3 is made up of 15 amino acids. The V and J ends lost 5 bases and 5 bases respectively, with 18 bases between them.

The V and J genes are TRBV10-3 and TRBJ1-5; a possible D gene is TRBD1 (6 bases). Germline V CDR1 and CDR2: ENHRY, SYGVKD. This CDR3 is 13 amino acids long. Trimming left V 7 bases short and J 5 bases short, with 12 bases between. The CDR3 is CAITPDRDQPQHF. CDR3 in DNA: TGTGCCATCACCCCGGACAGAGATCAGCCCCAGCATTTT.

The rearrangement uses TRBV6-5 and TRBJ1-2, with a tentative D call TRBD1 (6 bases). Trimming removed 8 bases at V and 8 bases at J, with 18 bases between. Germline CDR1 and CDR2: MNHEY and SVGAGI. This CDR3 contains 13 residues. The DNA of the CDR3 is TGTGCCAGCTGTGAGGGGGGGGGACGAGGCTACACCTTC. Translating gives CASCEGGGRGYTF.

This clone was detected only once. V and J are TRBV11-2 and TRBJ1-6; D unclear. The germline V gene encodes CDR1 SGHAT and CDR2 FQNNGV. With 0 bases removed from V and 7 bases from J, the gap between germline ends came to 7 bases. CDR3 length equals 14 residues. The CDR3 sequence: CASSLDPRNSPLHF. For the CDR3, the DNA is TGTGCCAGCAGCTTAGATCCCAGGAATTCACCCCTCCACTTT.

This sequence joins TRBV2 and TRBJ2-3; TRBD2 aligns across 15 bases. This CDR3 region has 19 residues. V was clipped by 6 bases and J by 0 bases; unmatched bases: 10. The V gene's germline CDR1 is SNHLY and CDR2 FYNNEI. CDR3 loop: CASSHPGLAGGSSTDTQYF. CDR3 DNA sequence: TGTGCCAGCAGCCACCCGGGACTAGCGGGGGGTTCTAGCACAGATACGCAGTATTTT. Full variable domain (rest looked up from reference TRBV2 and TRBJ2-3): EPEVTQTPSHQVTQMGQEVILRCVPISNHLYFYWYRQILGQKVEFLVSFYNNEISEKSEIFDDQFSVERPDGSNFTLKIRSTKLEDSAMYFCASSHPGLAGGSSTDTQYFGPGTRLTVL.

The V call is TRBV18, the J call TRBJ1-3; TRBD1 is a possible D gene (5 bases). CDR1 is KGHSH and CDR2 is LQKENI in the germline V gene. Trimming stripped 3 bases from V and 2 bases from J, with 14 bases between. The CDR3 contains 16 residues. Here the CDR3 reads CASSPTVARTGNTIYF. CDR3 nucleotide sequence: TGTGCCAGCTCACCGACAGTAGCCAGAACTGGAAACACCATATATTTT.

The rearrangement joins TRBV7-2 to TRBJ1-1; 7 bases map to TRBD1. V shed 5 bases and J 2 bases; nucleotides not matched to a gene: 8. Germline values: CDR1 SGHTA, CDR2 FQGNSA. The CDR3 contains 15 residues. Here the CDR3 reads CASSPQGVDNTEAFF. The CDR3 nucleotides read TGTGCCAGCAGCCCCCAGGGGGTAGATAACACTGAAGCTTTCTTT.

This rearrangement joins TRBV10-3 to TRBJ2-6; D remains ambiguous. Germline CDR1 reads ENHRY; CDR2 reads SYGVKD. Trimming took off 8 bases at V and 0 bases at J, with 11 bases between the two ends. The CDR3 consists of 15 residues. The CDR3 nucleotides are TGTGCCATCCCCAAGACATACTCTGGGGCCAACGTCCTGACTTTC. This codes for CAIPKTYSGANVLTF.

The chain uses TRBV5-6 and TRBJ1-1; tentatively, D is TRBD1 (6 bases). V was pared by 5 bases and J by 0 bases, with 14 bases between. This CDR3 has 15 amino acids. The germline V gene has CDR1 SGHDT and CDR2 YYEEEE. The CDR3 loop reads CASRRTVLMNTEAFF. The CDR3 DNA reads as TGTGCCAGCAGACGGACAGTCCTAATGAACACTGAAGCTTTCTTT.

The V gene is TRBV29-1, the J gene TRBJ2-7, with 9 bases fitting TRBD1. The CDR3 has 13 residues. J lost 7 bases, V lost 6 bases, and 10 bases had no gene match. Germline CDR1 is SQVTM and CDR2 is ANQGSEA. CDR3 nucleotide sequence: TGCAGCGTCTCAGGACAGGGGTTAGAGGAGCAGTACTTC. It codes for CSVSGQGLEEQYF.

The rearrangement uses TRBV10-2 and TRBJ1-6; D may be TRBD1 (6 bases). CDR3 length equals 16 residues. Germline V gene data show CDR1 as WSHSY and CDR2 as SAAADI. Deletions cut 5 bases from V and 0 bases from J, with 11 bases between. The CDR3 coding sequence is TGCGCCAGCAGTACAGGGATCAGCTCCTATAATTCACCCCTCCACTTT. Residues: CASSTGISSYNSPLHF.

The chain is built from TRBV7-8 and TRBJ1-5; the D is unclear. Germline lookup yields CDR1 SGHVS and CDR2 FQNEAQ. The CDR3 covers 14 residues. V was shortened by 3 bases and J by 9 bases, with 15 bases between the two germline ends. CDR3 in amino acids: CASSFGRFRGPQHF. Here the CDR3 DNA reads TGTGCCAGCAGCTTCGGGCGGTTTCGGGGGCCCCAGCATTTT.

V is TRBV5-1 and J is TRBJ1-3; 9 bases align to TRBD1. J was trimmed by 4 bases and V by 1 base; bases with no gene match: 9. CDR1 is SGHRS and CDR2 is YFSETQ in the germline V gene. The CDR3 totals 17 residues. The CDR3 loop is CASSLRGTGNEGNTIYF. Written as DNA, the CDR3 is TGCGCCAGCAGCTTGCGCGGGACAGGGAACGAAGGAAACACCATATATTTT.